This T cell receptor (beta chain) was profiled in a study of CD8 T cells in ankylosing spondylitis. Study-wide results and limits: The authors reported significant enrichment of disease-linked clones in matched ankylosing spondylitis synovial fluid. Seemingly distinctive of ankylosing spondylitis blood was a TCR beta motif formed by eight highly homologous variants. Some motif variants had been reported before (in reactive arthritis synovial fluid and blood).

This clonotype occurred many times. Its antigen is not known. The V gene's germline CDR1 is SGDLS and CDR2 YYNGEE. This CDR3 contains 13 residues. Trimming took 0 bases from V and 4 from J, leaving 5 bases between them. Libraries of TCR beta came from quantitative 5'-RACE with molecular barcodes. TCRdb called the 5' RACE reads again in MiXCR, with one record for every CDR3 protein. The sample holds about 36,000 distinct CDR3 sequences, over 5.5% seen once. The genes are TRBV9 and TRBJ1-5, with D unclear. This sequence was found in a male donor with ankylosing spondylitis or in good health (not recorded which). Material: blood, either unsorted or a sorted T cell fraction (not recorded which). CDR3 in amino acids: CASSVDLNQPQHF. DNA for the CDR3: TGTGCCAGCAGCGTAGACCTGAATCAGCCCCAGCATTTT.